The clone carrying this TCR beta chain was detected only a few times. The record originates from a study of T cells in tumors after PD-1 blockade. About the research overall: Daily vismodegib 150 mg continued in a subset of anti-PD-1-treated patients.

Profiled with immunoSEQ multiplex PCR; TCRdb holds only in-frame clones, not every one. The sample has about 63,000 clones; 74% are singletons. In germline, CDR1 is SNHLY, CDR2 FYNNEI. V was clipped by 0 bases and J by 5 bases, with 14 bases between them. CDR3 length: 15 amino acids. Sequencing was performed on PBMCs, taken after anti-PD-1 treatment. The rearrangement joins TRBV2 to TRBJ2-7; D is perhaps TRBD1 (5 bases). The sequence was collected from a human donor with basal cell carcinoma. CDR3 sequence (DNA): TGTGCCAGCAGTGAAGCGGGGATACAGGCTGACGAGCAGTACTTC. Translation gives CASSEAGIQADEQYF. The whole variable domain, remainder taken from reference TRBV2 and TRBJ2-7, is EPEVTQTPSHQVTQMGQEVILRCVPISNHLYFYWYRQILGQKVEFLVSFYNNEISEKSEIFDDQFSVERPDGSNFTLKIRSTKLEDSAMYFCASSEAGIQADEQYFGPGTRLTVT.